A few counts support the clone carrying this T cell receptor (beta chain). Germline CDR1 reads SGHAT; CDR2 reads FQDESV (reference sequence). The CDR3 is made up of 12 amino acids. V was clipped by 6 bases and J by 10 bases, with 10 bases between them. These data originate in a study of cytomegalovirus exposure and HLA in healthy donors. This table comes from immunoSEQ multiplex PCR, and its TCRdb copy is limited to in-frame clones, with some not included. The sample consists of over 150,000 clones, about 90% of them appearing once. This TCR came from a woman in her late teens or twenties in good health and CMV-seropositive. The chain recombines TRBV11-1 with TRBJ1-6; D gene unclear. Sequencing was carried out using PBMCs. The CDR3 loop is CASRTTNSPLHF. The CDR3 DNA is TGTGCCAGCAGGACAACGAACTCACCCCTCCACTTT.